The 7 T cell receptor beta chains reported below all come from one sample, sequenced in a study of T cells in Graves' hyperthyroidism and ophthalmopathy. Amplification of TCR beta CDR3 regions used RNA as the template. With the HTBI primer set, the TCR CDR3 went through a first round of RT-PCR. TCRdb re-called the multiplex PCR reads through MiXCR, storing one row per CDR3 protein. The sample carries over 700,000 distinct CDR3 sequences, about 17% recorded once. Sequenced material: blood. The receptors were sampled from a woman between 45 and 65 years old with Graves' hyperthyroidism that later progressed to Graves' ophthalmopathy.

Only a few counts were recorded for this clonotype. This chain uses TRBV20-1 with TRBJ1-5; TRBD1 might be the D (5 bases). Germline V gene lookup returns CDR1 DFQATT and CDR2 SNEGSKA (reference sequence). The CDR3 contains 16 residues. V was cut by 4 bases and J by 2 bases, with 18 bases left in between. CDR3 amino acids: CSAIPEGGGGNQPQHF. The CDR3, as DNA: TGCAGTGCTATCCCCGAGGGTGGAGGGGGCAATCAGCCCCAGCATTTT.

The chain uses TRBV30 and TRBJ1-2, with D tentatively TRBD1 (5 bases). V gave up 0 bases and J gave up 8 bases, with 13 bases separating them. This CDR3 comprises 13 residues. Germline-derived CDR1 and CDR2 are GTSNPN and SVGIG (reference sequence). CDR3 residues: CAWSVRGEYGYTF. CDR3 nucleotide sequence: TGTGCCTGGAGTGTACGAGGGGAGTACGGCTACACCTTC.

This chain uses TRBV6-5 with TRBJ1-4; the D is unclear. Between the trimmed V and J ends, which lost 0 bases and 6 bases, there was a span of 8 bases. The V gene's germline CDR1 is MNHEY and CDR2 SVGAGI. This CDR3 is 14 amino acids long. The CDR3 is CASSYSSQDEKLFF. The CDR3 nucleotides are TGTGCCAGCAGTTACTCCAGCCAGGATGAAAAACTGTTTTTT.

V is TRBV20-1 and J is TRBJ1-1; TRBD1 matches 7 bases. The length of the CDR3 is 15 residues. The V gene end was trimmed by 0 bases and the J gene end by 2 bases; junction bases not matched to a gene: 6. Germline loops: CDR1 DFQATT, CDR2 SNEGSKA (reference sequence). CDR3 coding DNA: TGCAGTGCTAGAGATCGGAAAGGGGGCAACACTGAAGCTTTCTTT. Translating gives CSARDRKGGNTEAFF.

This clonotype occurred a few times. The rearrangement joins TRBV9 to TRBJ2-5; tentative D call: TRBD2 (6 bases). The CDR3 runs 15 residues. Germline-derived CDR1 and CDR2 are SGDLS and YYNGEE. The V and J ends lost 0 bases and 4 bases respectively, with 13 bases between them. The CDR3 reads CASSVEEGWGETQYF. CDR3 bases: TGTGCCAGCAGCGTAGAGGAGGGGTGGGGAGAGACCCAGTACTTC.

The chain uses TRBV9 and TRBJ1-3; no clear D. The CDR3 contains 14 residues. The germline V and J ends were trimmed by 0 bases and 0 bases, with 4 bases remaining between them. In germline, CDR1 is SGDLS, CDR2 YYNGEE. CDR3 in DNA: TGTGCCAGCAGCGTAGTCGGCTCTGGAAACACCATATATTTT. Translating it yields CASSVVGSGNTIYF.

There are many counts of this clonotype. This chain connects TRBV5-1 to TRBJ2-7, with a possible D match to TRBD1 (5 bases). Germline-derived CDR1 and CDR2 are SGHRS and YFSETQ. The CDR3 length is 12 residues. Trimming removed 4 bases from V and 1 base from J, with 6 bases in between. CDR3 DNA sequence: TGCGCCAGCAGCCCAGGGTCCTACGAGCAGTACTTC. It encodes CASSPGSYEQYF.